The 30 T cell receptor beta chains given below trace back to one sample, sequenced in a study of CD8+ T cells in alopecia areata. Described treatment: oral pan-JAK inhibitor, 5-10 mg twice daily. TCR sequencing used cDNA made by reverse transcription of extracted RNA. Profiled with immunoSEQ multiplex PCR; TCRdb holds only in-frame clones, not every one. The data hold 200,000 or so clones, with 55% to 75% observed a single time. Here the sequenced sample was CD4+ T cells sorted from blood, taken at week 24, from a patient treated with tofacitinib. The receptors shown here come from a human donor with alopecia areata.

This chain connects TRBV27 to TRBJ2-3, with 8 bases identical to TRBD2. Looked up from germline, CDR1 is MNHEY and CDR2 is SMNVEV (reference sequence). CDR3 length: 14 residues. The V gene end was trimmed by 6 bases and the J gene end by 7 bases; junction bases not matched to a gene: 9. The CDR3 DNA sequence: TGTGCCAGCAGGAGGACGGGAGGGCTACATACGCAGTATTTT. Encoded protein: CASRRTGGLHTQYF.

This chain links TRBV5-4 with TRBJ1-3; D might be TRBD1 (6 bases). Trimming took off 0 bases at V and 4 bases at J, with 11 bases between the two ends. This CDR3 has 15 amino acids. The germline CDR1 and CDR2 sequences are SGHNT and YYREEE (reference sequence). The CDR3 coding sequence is TGTGCCAGCAGCTTGGATGGGGGGCGCGGAAACACCATATATTTT. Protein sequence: CASSLDGGRGNTIYF.

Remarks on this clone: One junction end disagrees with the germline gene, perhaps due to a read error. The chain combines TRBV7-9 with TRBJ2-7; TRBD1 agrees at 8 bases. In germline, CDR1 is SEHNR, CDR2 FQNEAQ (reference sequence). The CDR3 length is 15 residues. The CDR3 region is CASSLESWAGGEEYF. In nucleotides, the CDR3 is TGTGCCAGCAGCTTAGAGTCGTGGGCAGGGGGCGAGGAGTACTTC.

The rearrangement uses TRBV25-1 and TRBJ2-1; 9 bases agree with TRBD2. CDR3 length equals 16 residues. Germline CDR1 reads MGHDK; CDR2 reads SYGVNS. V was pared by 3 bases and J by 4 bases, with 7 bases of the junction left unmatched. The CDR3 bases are TGTGCCAGCAGTGATGGCGGGGGGGCTAATTACAATGAGCAGTTCTTC. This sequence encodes CASSDGGGANYNEQFF.

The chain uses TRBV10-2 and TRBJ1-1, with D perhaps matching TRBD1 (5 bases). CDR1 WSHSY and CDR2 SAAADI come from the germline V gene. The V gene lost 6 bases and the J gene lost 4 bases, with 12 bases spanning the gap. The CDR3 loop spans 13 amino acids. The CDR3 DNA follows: TGCGCCAGCAGGACCTGGACATTCACTGAAGCTTTCTTT. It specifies CASRTWTFTEAFF.

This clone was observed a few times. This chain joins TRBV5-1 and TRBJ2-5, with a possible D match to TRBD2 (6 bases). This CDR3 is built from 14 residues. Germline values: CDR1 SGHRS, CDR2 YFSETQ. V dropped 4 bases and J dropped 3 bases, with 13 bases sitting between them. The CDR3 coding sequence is TGCGCCAGCAGCCGGGAGAGACCAGAAGAGACCCAGTACTTC. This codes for CASSRERPEETQYF.

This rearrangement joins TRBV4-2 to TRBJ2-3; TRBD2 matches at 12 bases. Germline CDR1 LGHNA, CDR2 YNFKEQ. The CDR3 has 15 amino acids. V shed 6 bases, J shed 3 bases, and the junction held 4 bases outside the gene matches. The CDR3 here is CASRHTSGGTDTQYF. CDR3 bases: TGTGCCAGCAGACATACTAGCGGGGGGACAGATACGCAGTATTTT.

The DNA of the CDR3 is TGTGCCAGCAGCCCGATCGGACAGGGCCTCTATGGCTACACCTTC. Its translation: CASSPIGQGLYGYTF. J is TRBJ1-2 and V is TRBV5-6; 8 nucleotides agree with TRBD1. V was clipped by 4 bases and J by 4 bases; unmatched bases: 9. CDR1 is SGHDT, CDR2 YYEEEE, per germline. The CDR3 is made up of 15 amino acids.

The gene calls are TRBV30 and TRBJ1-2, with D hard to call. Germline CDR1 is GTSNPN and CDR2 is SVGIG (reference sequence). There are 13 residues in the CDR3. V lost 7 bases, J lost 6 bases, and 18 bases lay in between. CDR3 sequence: CAYLTSLENGYTF. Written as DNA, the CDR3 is TGTGCCTATCTGACCAGTCTGGAAAATGGCTACACCTTC.

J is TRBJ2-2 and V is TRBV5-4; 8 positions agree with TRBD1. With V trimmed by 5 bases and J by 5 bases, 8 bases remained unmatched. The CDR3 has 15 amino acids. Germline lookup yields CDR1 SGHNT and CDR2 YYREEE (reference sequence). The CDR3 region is CASRKGTGWTGELFF. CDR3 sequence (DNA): TGTGCCAGCAGAAAGGGGACAGGTTGGACCGGGGAGCTGTTTTTT.

The CDR3 is CASASGVGAYEQYF. CDR3 bases: TGTGCCAGCGCCTCCGGGGTGGGCGCCTACGAGCAGTACTTC. The chain joins TRBV9 to TRBJ2-7, with D possibly being TRBD2 (5 bases). CDR1 is SGDLS and CDR2 is YYNGEE in the germline V gene. V was trimmed by 7 bases and J by 2 bases, leaving 16 bases between them. CDR3 length equals 14 residues.

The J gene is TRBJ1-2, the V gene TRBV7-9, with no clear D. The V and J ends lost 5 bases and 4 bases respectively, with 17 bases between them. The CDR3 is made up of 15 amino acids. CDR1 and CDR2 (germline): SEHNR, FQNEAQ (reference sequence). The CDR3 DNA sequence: TGTGCCAGCAGCCAACCCCCACCGCGGACCTATGGCTACACCTTC. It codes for CASSQPPPRTYGYTF.

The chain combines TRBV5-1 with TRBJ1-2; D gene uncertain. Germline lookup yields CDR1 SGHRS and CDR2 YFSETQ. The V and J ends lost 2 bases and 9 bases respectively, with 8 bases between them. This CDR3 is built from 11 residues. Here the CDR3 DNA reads TGCGCCAGCAGCTTCGCGGGAAGCTACACCTTC. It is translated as CASSFAGSYTF. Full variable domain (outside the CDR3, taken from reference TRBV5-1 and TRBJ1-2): KAGVTQTPRYLIKTRGQQVTLSCSPISGHRSVSWYQQTPGQGLQFLFEYFSETQRNKGNFPGRFSGRQFSNSRSEMNVSTLELGDSALYLCASSFAGSYTFGSGTRLTVV.

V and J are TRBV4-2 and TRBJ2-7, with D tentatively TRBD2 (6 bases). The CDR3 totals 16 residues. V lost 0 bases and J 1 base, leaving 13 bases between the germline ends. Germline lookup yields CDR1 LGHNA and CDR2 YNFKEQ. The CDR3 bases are TGTGCCAGCAGCCAAGATCTTGGGGACTTATCCTACGAGCAGTACTTC. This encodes CASSQDLGDLSYEQYF.

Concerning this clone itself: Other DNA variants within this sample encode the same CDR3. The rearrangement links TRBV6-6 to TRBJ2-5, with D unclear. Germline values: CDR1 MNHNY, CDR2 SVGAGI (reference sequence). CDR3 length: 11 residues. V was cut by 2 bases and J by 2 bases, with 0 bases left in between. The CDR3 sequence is CASSYQETQYF. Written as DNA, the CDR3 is TGTGCCAGCAGTTACCAAGAGACCCAGTACTTC.

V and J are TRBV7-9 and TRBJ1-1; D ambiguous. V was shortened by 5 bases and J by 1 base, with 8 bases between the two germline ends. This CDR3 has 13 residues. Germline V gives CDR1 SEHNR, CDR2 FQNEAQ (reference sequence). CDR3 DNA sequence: TGTGCCAGCAGCCCCACGGGGAACACTGAAGCTTTCTTT. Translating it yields CASSPTGNTEAFF.

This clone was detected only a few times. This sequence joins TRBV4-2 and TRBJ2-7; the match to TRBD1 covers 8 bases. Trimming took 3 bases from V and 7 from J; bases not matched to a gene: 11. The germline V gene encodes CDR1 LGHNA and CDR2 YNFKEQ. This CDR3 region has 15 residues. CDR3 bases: TGTGCCAGCAGCCACCTTTCCGACAGGGGAGGAGAGCAGTACTTC. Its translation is CASSHLSDRGGEQYF.

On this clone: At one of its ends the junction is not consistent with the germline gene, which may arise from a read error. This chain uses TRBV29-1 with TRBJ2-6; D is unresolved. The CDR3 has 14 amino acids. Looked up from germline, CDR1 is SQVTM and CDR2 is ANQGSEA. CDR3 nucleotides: TGCAGCGTTGAATTGGGGTCTGAGGCCAACGTCCTGACTTTC. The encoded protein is CSVELGSEANVLTF.

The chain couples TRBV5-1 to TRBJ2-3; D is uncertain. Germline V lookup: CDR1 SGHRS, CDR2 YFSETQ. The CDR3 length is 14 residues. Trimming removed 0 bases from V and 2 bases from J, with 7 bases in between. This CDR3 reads CASSLVQTTDTQYF. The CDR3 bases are TGCGCCAGCAGCTTGGTGCAGACCACAGATACGCAGTATTTT.

CDR3 sequence reads: CASSLAAGLYTF. The CDR3 DNA follows: TGTGCCAGCAGCTTAGCGGCAGGACTCTACACCTTC. The chain carries TRBV7-2 and TRBJ1-2; D is unclear. V lost 0 bases to trimming and J lost 10 bases, with 9 bases between them. In germline, CDR1 is SGHTA, CDR2 FQGNSA. This CDR3 region has 12 residues.

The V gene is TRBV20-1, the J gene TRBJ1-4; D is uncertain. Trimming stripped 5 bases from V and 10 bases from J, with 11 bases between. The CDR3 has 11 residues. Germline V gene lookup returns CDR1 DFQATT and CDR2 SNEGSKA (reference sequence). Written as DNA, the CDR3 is TGCAGTGCTCCTGAGCGGAGAAAACTGTTTTTT. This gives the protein CSAPERRKLFF.

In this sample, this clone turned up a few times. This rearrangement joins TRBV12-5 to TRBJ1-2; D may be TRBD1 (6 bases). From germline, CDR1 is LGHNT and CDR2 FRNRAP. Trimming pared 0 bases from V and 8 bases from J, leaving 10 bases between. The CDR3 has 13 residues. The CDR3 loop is CASGLVPGEGYTF. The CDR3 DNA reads TGTGCTAGTGGTTTGGTTCCAGGGGAGGGCTACACCTTC. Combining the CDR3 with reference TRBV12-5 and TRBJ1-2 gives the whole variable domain DARVTQTPRHKVTEMGQEVTMRCQPILGHNTVFWYRQTMMQGLELLAYFRNRAPLDDSGMPKDRFSAEMPDATLATLKIQPSEPRDSAVYFCASGLVPGEGYTFGSGTRLTVV.

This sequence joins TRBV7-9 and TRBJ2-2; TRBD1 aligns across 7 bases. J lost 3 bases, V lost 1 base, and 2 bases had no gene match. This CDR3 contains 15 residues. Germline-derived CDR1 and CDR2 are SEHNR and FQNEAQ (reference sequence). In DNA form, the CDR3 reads TGTGCCAGCAGCTTAGTAGGACAGGACACCGGGGAGCTGTTTTTT. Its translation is CASSLVGQDTGELFF. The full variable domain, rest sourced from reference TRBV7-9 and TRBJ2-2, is DTGVSQNPRHKITKRGQNVTFRCDPISEHNRLYWYRQTLGQGPEFLTYFQNEAQLEKSRLLSDRFSAERPKGSFSTLEIQRTEQGDSAMYLCASSLVGQDTGELFFGEGSRLTVL.

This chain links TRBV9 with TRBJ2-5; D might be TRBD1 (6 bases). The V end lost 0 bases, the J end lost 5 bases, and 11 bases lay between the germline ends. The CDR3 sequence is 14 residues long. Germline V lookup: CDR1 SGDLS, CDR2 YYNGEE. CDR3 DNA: TGTGCCAGCAGCGTAGGTCTGAGGGGGGAGACCCAGTACTTC. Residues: CASSVGLRGETQYF.

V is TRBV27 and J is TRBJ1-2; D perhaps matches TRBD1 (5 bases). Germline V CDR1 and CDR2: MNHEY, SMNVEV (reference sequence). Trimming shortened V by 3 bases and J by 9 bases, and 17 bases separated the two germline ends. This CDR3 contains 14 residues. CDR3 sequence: CASSFDGSRGSYTF. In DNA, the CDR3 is TGTGCCAGCAGTTTTGACGGATCGCGGGGGAGCTACACCTTC.

CDR3 region: CASSPYRITGGGIGGYTF. In DNA form, the CDR3 reads TGTGCCAGCTCACCATACCGAATTACAGGGGGTGGAATAGGTGGCTACACCTTC. The chain recombines TRBV18 with TRBJ1-2, with 8 bases that match TRBD1. Germline loops: CDR1 KGHSH, CDR2 LQKENI. V lost 2 bases to trimming and J lost 7 bases; unmatched junction nucleotides: 18. The CDR3 length is 18 residues.

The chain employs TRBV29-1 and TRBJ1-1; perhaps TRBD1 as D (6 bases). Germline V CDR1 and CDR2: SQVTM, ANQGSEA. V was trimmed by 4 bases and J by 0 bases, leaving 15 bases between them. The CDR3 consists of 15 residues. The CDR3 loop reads CSVGSFGQLNTEAFF. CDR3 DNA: TGCAGCGTTGGGTCCTTTGGACAGCTGAACACTGAAGCTTTCTTT. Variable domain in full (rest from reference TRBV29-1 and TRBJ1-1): SAVISQKPSRDICQRGTSLTIQCQVDSQVTMMFWYRQQPGQSLTLIATANQGSEATYESGFVIDKFPISRPNLTFSTLTVSNMSPEDSSIYLCSVGSFGQLNTEAFFGQGTRLTVV.

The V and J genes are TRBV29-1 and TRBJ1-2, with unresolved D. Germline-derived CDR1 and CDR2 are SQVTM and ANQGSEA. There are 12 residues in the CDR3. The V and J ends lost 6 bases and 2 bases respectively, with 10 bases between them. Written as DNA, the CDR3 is TGCAGCGTAACACATTTAAACTATGGCTACACCTTC. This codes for CSVTHLNYGYTF.

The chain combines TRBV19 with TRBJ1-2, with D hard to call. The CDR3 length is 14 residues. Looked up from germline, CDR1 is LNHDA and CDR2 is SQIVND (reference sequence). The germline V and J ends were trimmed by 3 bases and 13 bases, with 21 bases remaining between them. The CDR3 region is CASSIELYEEPVTF. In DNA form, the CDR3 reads TGTGCCAGTAGTATCGAGCTGTATGAGGAGCCCGTCACCTTC.

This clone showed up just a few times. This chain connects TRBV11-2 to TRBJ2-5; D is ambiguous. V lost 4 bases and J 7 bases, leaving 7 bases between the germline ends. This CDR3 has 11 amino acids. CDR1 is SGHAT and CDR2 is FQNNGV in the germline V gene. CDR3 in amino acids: CASSSGGTQYF. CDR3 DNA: TGTGCCAGCAGCTCCGGTGGGACCCAGTACTTC.